This entry is about one T cell receptor beta chain. Its antigen remains unidentified. Clones were read by immunoSEQ multiplex PCR, and TCRdb kept only the in-frame ones, dropping some. The profile covers about 130,000 clones, with around 85% appearing a single time and roughly 2% taken by the ten largest. Germline lookup yields CDR1 MDHEN and CDR2 SYDVKM. The CDR3 has 14 amino acids. The trim removed 4 bases at V and 7 bases at J, leaving 6 bases unmatched. This record belongs to a study of cytotoxic CD8 clonotypes in ibrutinib-treated CLL. Study-wide findings and caveats: The clonality rise at ibrutinib response reflected private clonotype expansion.

This specimen was PBMCs, taken after 24 months of ibrutinib treatment. The receptor was derived from a human donor with chronic lymphocytic leukemia. The chain links TRBV28 to TRBJ2-5, with TRBD1 matching over 10 bases. CDR3 nucleotides: TGTGCCAGCAGTTCCGGACAGGGGGTGGGGACCCAGTACTTC. Its protein is CASSSGQGVGTQYF.